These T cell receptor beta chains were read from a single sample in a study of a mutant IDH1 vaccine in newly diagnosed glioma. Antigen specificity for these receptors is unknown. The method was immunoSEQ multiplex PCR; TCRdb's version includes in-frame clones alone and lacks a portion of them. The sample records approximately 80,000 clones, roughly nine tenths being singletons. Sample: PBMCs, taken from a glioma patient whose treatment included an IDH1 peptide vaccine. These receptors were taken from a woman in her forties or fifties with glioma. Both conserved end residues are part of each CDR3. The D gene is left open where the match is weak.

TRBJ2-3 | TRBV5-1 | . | TGCGCCAGCAGCTTACAAGCGCCGGATACGCAGTATTTT | CASSLQAPDTQYF
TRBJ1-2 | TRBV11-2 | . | TGTGCCAGCAGCTTAGTTGGGGGGGTACCTAACTATGGCTACACCTTC | CASSLVGGVPNYGYTF
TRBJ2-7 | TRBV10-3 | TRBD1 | TGTGCCATCCCCGGGACAGGGGGCAACGAGCAGTACTTC | CAIPGTGGNEQYF
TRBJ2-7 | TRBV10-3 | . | TGTGCCATCAGTGAGTCAAAGGACTACGAGCAGTACTTC | CAISESKDYEQYF
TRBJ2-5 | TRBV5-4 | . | TGTGTCAGCAGCTATATAGGCGCCCAAGAGACCCAGTACTTC | CVSSYIGAQETQYF
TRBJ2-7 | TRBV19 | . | TGTGCCAGTAGTGTGGCTATTGGCGAGCAGTACTTC | CASSVAIGEQYF
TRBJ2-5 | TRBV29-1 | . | TGCAGCGTCACCCAGGGGAGGGAGAAAGAGACCCAGTACTTC | CSVTQGREKETQYF
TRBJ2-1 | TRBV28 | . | TGTGCCAGCAGTGCCTCCTTTGCGGGGTCTTGGAATGAGCAGTTCTTC | CASSASFAGSWNEQFF
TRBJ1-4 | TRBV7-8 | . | TGTGCCAGCAGCATCGGGACTCCTCTCCCCAATGAAAAACTGTTTTTT | CASSIGTPLPNEKLFF
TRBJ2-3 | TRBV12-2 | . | TGTGCAAGTCGCTTACGTCGCCTAGCGGAAGATAGACTTCCCACAGATACGCAGTATTTT | CASRLRRLAEDRLPTDTQYF